Presented here are 30 T cell receptor beta chains from one specimen sequenced in a study of graft-versus-host responses after intestinal transplantation. No cognate antigen is known for these TCRs. Generated by immunoSEQ multiplex PCR, the TCRdb table keeps only in-frame clones and is missing some. The table has 130,000 or so clones, about 92% seen once; the top ten hold under 0.2%. The sample consisted of unstimulated CD4+ T cells sorted from spleen or lymph node cells, taken before intestinal transplant. The receptors stem from a human donor who received an intestinal transplant.

The chain couples TRBV5-4 to TRBJ1-4, with 7 bases lining up with TRBD1. Germline V lookup: CDR1 SGHNT, CDR2 YYREEE (reference sequence). Trimming cost V 4 bases and J 7 bases; bases outside gene matches: 10. This CDR3 has 15 amino acids. This CDR3 reads CASSAMTGSGEKLFF. DNA for the CDR3: TGTGCCAGCAGCGCGATGACAGGGTCGGGTGAAAAACTGTTTTTT.

In this sample, this clone turned up a few times. V and J are TRBV18 and TRBJ1-2; perhaps TRBD1 as D (5 bases). The CDR3 spans 14 residues. V lost 3 bases and J lost 2, with 10 bases in between. Germline loops: CDR1 KGHSH, CDR2 LQKENI. CDR3 sequence reads: CASSPGPENYGYTF. CDR3 coding DNA: TGTGCCAGCTCACCGGGACCGGAGAACTATGGCTACACCTTC.

The J gene is TRBJ1-5, the V gene TRBV5-1; no clear D. The ends were cut back, 0 bases at V and 5 bases at J, with 12 bases in the middle. CDR1 is SGHRS, CDR2 YFSETQ, per germline. The CDR3 loop spans 15 amino acids. In nucleotides, the CDR3 is TGCGCCAGCAGCTTGGGCGGGCAGATCTATCAGCCCCAGCATTTT. Translating it yields CASSLGGQIYQPQHF. The whole variable domain, remainder taken from reference TRBV5-1 and TRBJ1-5, is KAGVTQTPRYLIKTRGQQVTLSCSPISGHRSVSWYQQTPGQGLQFLFEYFSETQRNKGNFPGRFSGRQFSNSRSEMNVSTLELGDSALYLCASSLGGQIYQPQHFGDGTRLSIL.

This chain links TRBV7-8 with TRBJ2-5; no firm D call. There are 12 residues in the CDR3. Germline V lookup: CDR1 SGHVS, CDR2 FQNEAQ. The V and J ends lost 4 bases and 3 bases respectively, with 6 bases between them. CDR3 sequence reads: CASSYWEETQYF. As DNA, the CDR3 is TGTGCCAGCAGCTACTGGGAAGAGACCCAGTACTTC.

The CDR3 spells CASREIAAGRPPLHF. As DNA, the CDR3 is TGTGCCAGCAGGGAAATAGCGGCAGGGAGGCCACCCCTCCACTTT. The chain employs TRBV21-1 and TRBJ1-6. TRBV21-1 constitutes a pseudogene. This CDR3 is built from 15 residues.

The chain couples TRBV11-2 to TRBJ1-4, with D perhaps matching TRBD1 (5 bases). The CDR3 sequence is 13 residues long. V lost 3 bases and J 6 bases, leaving 8 bases between the germline ends. CDR1 SGHAT and CDR2 FQNNGV come from the germline V gene. DNA for the CDR3: TGTGCCAGCAGCTTCGGGGGGTATGAAAAACTGTTTTTT. It encodes CASSFGGYEKLFF.

The chain combines TRBV5-1 with TRBJ2-2, with 8 positions matching TRBD2. CDR3 length: 15 amino acids. The germline gives CDR1 SGHRS, CDR2 YFSETQ. V shed 4 bases, J shed 1 base, and the junction held 3 bases outside the gene matches. CDR3: CASSVSGENTGELFF. The CDR3 DNA sequence: TGCGCCAGCAGCGTTAGCGGGGAGAACACCGGGGAGCTGTTTTTT.

The chain employs TRBV5-1 and TRBJ2-7; D is ambiguous. V was pared by 3 bases and J by 2 bases, with 3 bases between. This CDR3 is 11 amino acids long. CDR1 is SGHRS and CDR2 is YFSETQ in the germline V gene. The CDR3 sequence: CASSSTYEQYF. CDR3 nucleotides: TGCGCCAGCAGCTCTACCTACGAGCAGTACTTC.

In its sample, this clone was seen once. J is TRBJ2-1 and V is TRBV9; perhaps TRBD1 as D (6 bases). Germline V gene data show CDR1 as SGDLS and CDR2 as YYNGEE. Trimming removed 6 bases from V and 4 bases from J, with 14 bases in between. The CDR3 loop spans 14 amino acids. The DNA of the CDR3 is TGTGCCAGCAACCCCGGGACACTTTACAATGAGCAGTTCTTC. Its translation: CASNPGTLYNEQFF.

The rearrangement uses TRBV6-1 and TRBJ2-3, with 10 bases matching TRBD2. The ends lost 3 bases at V and 5 bases at J; junction bases unmatched: 11. The CDR3 spans 17 residues. The germline V gene has CDR1 MNHNS and CDR2 SASEGT. The CDR3 bases are TGTGCCAGCAGTGACCCCCGTAAGTTAGCGGGGGGAGATACGCAGTATTTT. It translates to CASSDPRKLAGGDTQYF.

The chain couples TRBV2 to TRBJ2-7, with 8 bases identical to TRBD2. V was clipped by 3 bases and J by 4 bases; unmatched bases: 8. Per germline, CDR1 SNHLY and CDR2 FYNNEI. This CDR3 has 15 residues. CDR3 in amino acids: CASSDGGGRSYEQYF. DNA of the CDR3: TGTGCCAGCAGTGATGGCGGGGGGCGATCTTACGAGCAGTACTTC.

This clone was found once. The chain employs TRBV5-4 and TRBJ2-1; 8 bases align to TRBD2. The trim removed 4 bases at V and 9 bases at J, leaving 12 bases unmatched. Per germline, CDR1 SGHNT and CDR2 YYREEE (reference sequence). The CDR3 consists of 15 residues. In DNA, the CDR3 is TGTGCCAGCAGCCTGGAGGGGACTAGGGGTGGTGAGCAGTTCTTC. This sequence encodes CASSLEGTRGGEQFF. Based on the CDR3 plus reference TRBV5-4 and TRBJ2-1, the full variable domain is ETGVTQSPTHLIKTRGQQVTLRCSSQSGHNTVSWYQQALGQGPQFIFQYYREEENGRGNFPPRFSGLQFPNYSSELNVNALELDDSALYLCASSLEGTRGGEQFFGPGTRLTVL.

This chain joins TRBV18 and TRBJ1-3, with 9 bases matching TRBD1. The CDR3 has 16 amino acids. The V segment lost 0 bases and the J segment 2 bases; nucleotides outside the gene matches: 2. The V gene's germline CDR1 is KGHSH and CDR2 LQKENI. The DNA for the CDR3 is TGTGCCAGCTCACCACCGGGACAGGGACCTGGAAACACCATATATTTT. Encoded protein: CASSPPGQGPGNTIYF.

This clone has more than one count but fewer than ten. The rearrangement uses TRBV29-1 and TRBJ1-2; D is undetermined. CDR3 length: 9 amino acids. The germline CDR1 and CDR2 sequences are SQVTM and ANQGSEA. V gave up 1 base and J gave up 7 bases, with 1 base separating them. CDR3 residues: CSVEAGYTF. DNA for the CDR3: TGCAGCGTTGAAGCTGGCTACACCTTC.

The chain is built from TRBV11-1 and TRBJ2-6, with D tentatively TRBD1 (5 bases). Trimming shortened V by 1 base and J by 4 bases, and 8 bases separated the two germline ends. Germline CDR1 SGHAT, CDR2 FQDESV (reference sequence). The CDR3 spans 15 residues. The CDR3 DNA sequence: TGTGCCAGCAGCTTAGAGGGGTTGGGGGCCAACGTCCTGACTTTC. It encodes CASSLEGLGANVLTF.

The genes are TRBV27 and TRBJ1-6, with 10 positions matching TRBD1. V gave up 5 bases and J gave up 6 bases; unmatched junction bases: 4. The CDR3 is made up of 15 amino acids. CDR1 MNHEY and CDR2 SMNVEV come from the germline V gene (reference sequence). CDR3 in DNA: TGTGCCAGCAGTCCCTGGGACAGGGGTAATTCACCCCTCCACTTT. It is translated as CASSPWDRGNSPLHF.

Note on this clone: This sample also contains other DNA sequences that code for the same CDR3. This sequence joins TRBV7-2 and TRBJ1-2; a possible D gene is TRBD1 (5 bases). Deletions cut 5 bases from V and 4 bases from J, with 14 bases between. CDR3 length: 14 amino acids. The germline V gene has CDR1 SGHTA and CDR2 FQGNSA. The CDR3 sequence: CASSLAGGIYGYTF. CDR3 coding DNA: TGTGCCAGCAGCCTGGCGGGGGGAATCTATGGCTACACCTTC.

This rearrangement joins TRBV10-3 to TRBJ1-2, with 7 bases that match TRBD1. The CDR3 spans 15 residues. CDR1 is ENHRY and CDR2 is SYGVKD in the germline V gene. V shed 6 bases and J 3 bases; nucleotides not matched to a gene: 10. CDR3: CAISQSTGADYGYTF. DNA for the CDR3: TGTGCCATCAGCCAAAGTACAGGGGCCGACTATGGCTACACCTTC.

This chain uses TRBV23-1 with TRBJ2-7; possible D gene TRBD1, 6 bases. TRBV23-1 is identified as an open reading frame with a role that is uncertain. V lost 7 bases to trimming and J lost 3 bases, with 16 bases between them. This CDR3 contains 14 residues. CDR3 in amino acids: CASKSFPQGYEQYF. The CDR3, as DNA: TGCGCCAGCAAGTCTTTCCCACAGGGCTACGAGCAGTACTTC.

A single count supports this clone. The chain carries TRBV4-2 and TRBJ2-7; 8 nucleotides agree with TRBD1. From germline, CDR1 is LGHNA and CDR2 YNFKEQ. CDR3 length: 17 residues. The V segment lost 1 base and the J segment 1 base; nucleotides outside the gene matches: 9. The CDR3 DNA sequence: TGTGCCAGCAGCCAAGTTACTGGGCAGGGGGCTTCCTACGAGCAGTACTTC. Amino acid sequence: CASSQVTGQGASYEQYF.

The rearrangement uses TRBV5-1 and TRBJ2-7, with 9 bases aligning to TRBD1. With 4 bases clipped from V and 2 bases from J, the junction kept 7 bases outside the gene matches. CDR1 and CDR2 from the germline V gene are SGHRS and YFSETQ. The CDR3 is 15 amino acids. The CDR3 bases are TGCGCCAGCAGCCCACCGGGACAGGGAACCTACGAGCAGTACTTC. Residues: CASSPPGQGTYEQYF.

The V gene is TRBV4-1, the J gene TRBJ2-5; 12 bases are a match to TRBD2. The CDR3 consists of 17 residues. The germline CDR1 and CDR2 sequences are MGHRA and YSYEKL. J was trimmed by 2 bases and V by 1 base; bases with no gene match: 5. CDR3 loop: CASSQARLAGAQETQYF. For the CDR3, the DNA is TGCGCCAGCAGCCAAGCCCGACTAGCGGGGGCTCAAGAGACCCAGTACTTC.

The V and J genes are TRBV30 and TRBJ1-3, with D unresolved. Trimming stripped 1 base from V and 2 bases from J, with 6 bases between. The CDR3 sequence is 13 residues long. From germline, CDR1 is GTSNPN and CDR2 SVGIG (reference sequence). CDR3 nucleotides: TGTGCCTGGAGTGCCCCCCCTGGAAACACCATATATTTT. This sequence encodes CAWSAPPGNTIYF. Full variable domain (outside the CDR3, taken from reference TRBV30 and TRBJ1-3): SQTIHQWPATLVQPVGSPLSLECTVEGTSNPNLYWYRQAAGRGLQLLFYSVGIGQISSEVPQNLSASRPQDRQFILSSKKLLLSDSGFYLCAWSAPPGNTIYFGEGSWLTVV.

The chain joins TRBV6-5 to TRBJ1-4; possibly TRBD1 for D (5 bases). Trimming shortened V by 6 bases and J by 2 bases, and 13 bases separated the two germline ends. The germline V gene encodes CDR1 MNHEY and CDR2 SVGAGI. The CDR3 is 15 residues long. The CDR3 DNA follows: TGTGCCAGCAGCCCCTCGGGGCTCACTAATGAAAAACTGTTTTTT. This gives the protein CASSPSGLTNEKLFF.

This chain joins TRBV4-2 and TRBJ2-1; D is unresolved. This CDR3 has 17 residues. The V end was cut by 8 bases, the J end by 4 bases, with 24 bases between. Germline values: CDR1 LGHNA, CDR2 YNFKEQ. The CDR3 nucleotides are TGTGCCAGCCGAAATCTCTTAAACCCCAGTGCTTACAATGAGCAGTTCTTC. It codes for CASRNLLNPSAYNEQFF.

This clone was counted once. This rearrangement joins TRBV5-5 to TRBJ1-2; 7 bases match TRBD1. V dropped 4 bases and J dropped 13; count of bases not matched to a gene: 22. The CDR3 loop spans 16 amino acids. Germline lookup yields CDR1 SGHKS and CDR2 YYEKEE (reference sequence). The chain's CDR3 is CASSLRTGSGSPGRTF. The DNA for the CDR3 is TGTGCCAGCAGCCTCCGGACAGGATCGGGGTCCCCTGGCCGCACCTTC. The variable domain in full, completed from reference TRBV5-5 and TRBJ1-2, reads DAGVTQSPTHLIKTRGQQVTLRCSPISGHKSVSWYQQVLGQGPQFIFQYYEKEERGRGNFPDRFSARQFPNYSSELNVNALLLGDSALYLCASSLRTGSGSPGRTFGSGTRLTVV.

CDR3 residues: CASSLVGNRETQYF. CDR3 nucleotides: TGTGCCAGCAGCTTGGTTGGGAACCGGGAGACCCAGTACTTC. The gene calls are TRBV5-5 and TRBJ2-5; D gene unclear. V was pared by 0 bases and J by 5 bases, with 11 bases between. Germline CDR1 SGHKS, CDR2 YYEKEE (reference sequence). The CDR3 extends over 14 amino acids.

This chain uses TRBV5-4 with TRBJ2-2, with D perhaps matching TRBD1 or TRBD2 (6 bases each). The germline V gene has CDR1 SGHNT and CDR2 YYREEE (reference sequence). With 4 bases removed from V and 4 bases from J, the gap between germline ends came to 17 bases. The CDR3 extends over 16 amino acids. CDR3 protein: CASSAGKGGLTGELFF. The CDR3 coding sequence is TGTGCCAGCAGCGCTGGGAAGGGGGGACTCACCGGGGAGCTGTTTTTT.

This chain joins TRBV30 and TRBJ1-2; perhaps TRBD1 as D (6 bases). Trimming cost V 5 bases and J 8 bases, with 21 bases left between them. This CDR3 is 14 amino acids long. The germline V gene has CDR1 GTSNPN and CDR2 SVGIG (reference sequence). CDR3 protein: CAWCPLGGVGGYTF. The CDR3 DNA reads TGTGCCTGGTGCCCCCTAGGGGGGGTCGGAGGCTACACCTTC.

The CDR3, as DNA: TGTGCCAGCAGCCAAGCGCAGGATATTAACTATGGCTACACCTTC. Protein product: CASSQAQDINYGYTF. The chain uses TRBV4-2 and TRBJ1-2; D call uncertain. Germline loops: CDR1 LGHNA, CDR2 YNFKEQ. The V end lost 1 base, the J end lost 1 base, and 10 bases lay between the germline ends. The CDR3 extends over 15 amino acids.